The 31 T cell receptor beta chains reported below all come from one sample, sequenced in a study of cytomegalovirus exposure and HLA in healthy donors. Researchers ran the PCR with 60 Vbeta and 13 Jbeta primers. Repertoires were generated with immunoSEQ multiplex PCR, while TCRdb's copy carries only in-frame clones and drops some. The profile shows some 140,000 clones, 70% to 80% of them singletons. The sample taken for sequencing was PBMCs. These receptors originate from a man younger than 45 in good health and CMV-seronegative.

The rearrangement uses TRBV6-5 and TRBJ2-3; TRBD1 matches at 8 bases. CDR1 is MNHEY, CDR2 SVGAGI, per germline. This CDR3 spans 14 amino acids. The V gene end was trimmed by 6 bases and the J gene end by 4 bases; junction bases not matched to a gene: 6. CDR3 coding DNA: TGTGCCAGCAGATCCGGGACAGGATCAGATACGCAGTATTTT. Amino acids: CASRSGTGSDTQYF.

This sequence joins TRBV6-5 and TRBJ2-5, with a weak D call TRBD2 (5 bases). The germline CDR1 and CDR2 sequences are MNHEY and SVGAGI. The CDR3 spans 15 residues. V dropped 0 bases and J dropped 3 bases, with 11 bases sitting between them. The CDR3 here is CASSYSSPGKETQYF. CDR3 nucleotide sequence: TGTGCCAGCAGTTACTCGAGCCCGGGGAAAGAGACCCAGTACTTC.

This clone was counted a few times. J is TRBJ1-5 and V is TRBV6-1; unclear D gene. This CDR3 has 15 amino acids. Looked up from germline, CDR1 is MNHNS and CDR2 is SASEGT. The germline V and J ends were trimmed by 1 base and 5 bases, with 12 bases remaining between them. The CDR3 reads CASSEGWGGHQPQHF. CDR3 nucleotide sequence: TGTGCCAGCAGTGAAGGGTGGGGAGGCCATCAGCCCCAGCATTTT.

The table lists this clone with a count of one. The junction differs from germline at one of its ends, possibly a read error. This rearrangement joins TRBV6-5 to TRBJ1-2; 8 bases are a match to TRBD1. This CDR3 is built from 13 residues. CDR1 MNHEY and CDR2 SVGAGI come from the germline V gene. CDR3 sequence: CASSLGQDYGYPF. The CDR3 coding sequence is TGTGCCAGCAGTTTGGGACAGGACTATGGCTACCCCTTC.

The J gene is TRBJ1-2, the V gene TRBV6-5; D might be TRBD1 (6 bases). V was shortened by 0 bases and J by 8 bases, with 13 bases between the two germline ends. Germline V gene sequence: CDR1 MNHEY, CDR2 SVGAGI. This CDR3 has 14 residues. As DNA, the CDR3 is TGTGCCAGCAGTTACTCGAGTAGGGGGAAGGGCTACACCTTC. This gives the protein CASSYSSRGKGYTF.

With regard to this clone: One junction end disagrees with the germline gene, perhaps due to a read error. The chain recombines TRBV7-9 with TRBJ2-2, with D perhaps TRBD1 (5 bases). This CDR3 spans 14 amino acids. From germline, CDR1 is SEHNR and CDR2 FQNEAQ (reference sequence). The CDR3 DNA sequence: TGTTCCAGCAGCTGGGGCGTCAACACCGGGGAGCTGTTTTTT. Translation gives CSSSWGVNTGELFF.

The table lists this clone with many counts. The chain combines TRBV4-1 with TRBJ2-5; D is ambiguous. This CDR3 is 12 amino acids long. Germline CDR1 is MGHRA and CDR2 is YSYEKL. V shed 0 bases and J shed 6 bases, with 5 bases lying between them. The CDR3 DNA sequence: TGCGCCAGCAGCCAAGATGGCCAGACCCAGTACTTC. Translated: CASSQDGQTQYF.

The table lists this clone with a few counts. The chain carries TRBV19 and TRBJ2-1, with D perhaps TRBD2 (6 bases). There are 15 residues in the CDR3. The germline CDR1 and CDR2 sequences are LNHDA and SQIVND (reference sequence). The V gene lost 0 bases and the J gene lost 7 bases, with 13 bases spanning the gap. The CDR3 DNA is TGTGCCAGTAGTATAGAACACCCGGGGAGGAATGAGCAGTTCTTC. This translates into CASSIEHPGRNEQFF.

The chain employs TRBV7-6 and TRBJ2-5, with 8 bases fitting TRBD2. The CDR3 is made up of 18 amino acids. The junction had 12 bases not matched to a gene; V was cut back by 3 bases and J by 0 bases. Germline CDR1 and CDR2: SGHVS and FNYEAQ. CDR3 residues: CASSFLREGGGYQETQYF. For the CDR3, the DNA is TGTGCCAGCAGCTTCCTTAGGGAGGGCGGGGGGTACCAAGAGACCCAGTACTTC. Full variable domain (rest looked up from reference TRBV7-6 and TRBJ2-5): GAGVSQSPRYKVTKRGQDVALRCDPISGHVSLYWYRQALGQGPEFLTYFNYEAQQDKSGLPNDRFSAERPEGSISTLTIQRTEQRDSAMYRCASSFLREGGGYQETQYFGPGTRLLVL.

This clone was observed a few times. The V gene is TRBV5-4, the J gene TRBJ2-7, with 8 positions matching TRBD1. V was pared by 0 bases and J by 5 bases, with 7 bases of the junction left unmatched. This CDR3 spans 15 amino acids. Germline-derived CDR1 and CDR2 are SGHNT and YYREEE (reference sequence). CDR3 amino acids: CASSLVTRGPDEQYF. The CDR3 DNA reads TGTGCCAGCAGCTTGGTAACCAGGGGGCCCGACGAGCAGTACTTC.

The chain uses TRBV4-3 and TRBJ2-2, with TRBD1 identical over 9 bases. The CDR3 is 17 residues long. V was pared by 3 bases and J by 4 bases, with 9 bases of the junction left unmatched. Looked up from germline, CDR1 is LGHNA and CDR2 is YSLEER. DNA for the CDR3: TGCGCCAGCAGCCATTTCACAGGGGGCGCGTTCACCGGGGAGCTGTTTTTT. Amino acid sequence: CASSHFTGGAFTGELFF.

The CDR3 nucleotides are TGCGCCAGCAGCGCGGGACAGGGGGATCAGCCCCAGCATTTT. Its translation: CASSAGQGDQPQHF. This chain connects TRBV4-3 to TRBJ1-5, with 11 bases fitting TRBD1. Germline-derived CDR1 and CDR2 are LGHNA and YSLEER. CDR3 size: 14 residues. The V segment lost 5 bases and the J segment 5 bases; nucleotides outside the gene matches: 2.

The chain is built from TRBV9 and TRBJ2-5; 10 bases line up with TRBD1. CDR3 length equals 15 residues. Trimming cost V 3 bases and J 5 bases; bases outside gene matches: 7. The germline V gene encodes CDR1 SGDLS and CDR2 YYNGEE. DNA for the CDR3: TGTGCCAGCAGCGCGGACAGGGGGGGTACGGAGACCCAGTACTTC. Translating gives CASSADRGGTETQYF.

The rearrangement uses TRBV6-1 and TRBJ2-3; perhaps TRBD1 as D (7 bases). Per the germline V gene, CDR1 is MNHNS and CDR2 is SASEGT. With 0 bases removed from V and 3 bases from J, the gap between germline ends came to 16 bases. CDR3 length: 17 amino acids. The CDR3 region is CASSEAGAGGLTDTQYF. The CDR3 DNA is TGTGCCAGCAGTGAAGCAGGGGCAGGGGGGCTGACAGATACGCAGTATTTT.

The rearrangement uses TRBV12-5 and TRBJ2-3; TRBD2 agrees at 12 bases. CDR3 length: 14 amino acids. With 6 bases clipped from V and 7 bases from J, the junction kept 5 bases outside the gene matches. Germline lookup yields CDR1 LGHNT and CDR2 FRNRAP. The CDR3 DNA follows: TGTGCTAGTGGACTAGCGGGGGGCGTGAATACGCAGTATTTT. It codes for CASGLAGGVNTQYF.

DNA for the CDR3: TGTGCCAGCAGTGAGGACAGGGAAGAGCAGTACTTC. It yields the protein CASSEDREEQYF. The chain uses TRBV2 and TRBJ2-7, with 8 bases matching TRBD1. Germline loops: CDR1 SNHLY, CDR2 FYNNEI. CDR3 length: 12 residues. Trimming removed 3 bases from V and 7 bases from J; junction bases left unmatched: 2.

This clone was observed a handful of times. The chain couples TRBV21-1 to TRBJ1-2; the listed D gene, TRBD1, was not tested against the DNA. TRBV21-1 is noted as a pseudogene. The CDR3 runs to 10 residues. The DNA for the CDR3 is TGTGCCAGCTACCAGGATGGCTACACCTTC. Protein sequence: CASYQDGYTF.

The chain recombines TRBV2 with TRBJ1-1, with 9 bases matching TRBD1. V dropped 1 base and J dropped 3; count of bases not matched to a gene: 3. This CDR3 region has 15 residues. Germline CDR1 is SNHLY and CDR2 is FYNNEI. CDR3 in DNA: TGTGCCAGCAGTGAAGATACAGGGGGCGACACTGAAGCTTTCTTT. It translates to CASSEDTGGDTEAFF.

The chain joins TRBV6-5 to TRBJ1-1, with a weak D call TRBD1 (5 bases). CDR3 length: 12 amino acids. Trimming stripped 5 bases from V and 8 bases from J, with 12 bases between. Germline lookup yields CDR1 MNHEY and CDR2 SVGAGI. CDR3 bases: TGTGCCAGCAGTGAAGATGGGGGGGAAGCTTTCTTT. This sequence encodes CASSEDGGEAFF.

V usage is TRBV7-9 and J usage is TRBJ1-2, with 12 nucleotides matching TRBD1. The CDR3 runs 15 residues. Germline CDR1 SEHNR, CDR2 FQNEAQ (reference sequence). Germline trimming cut 5 bases from V and 6 bases from J; bases unmatched to any gene: 7. CDR3 protein: CASSGGQGAQDGYTF. In DNA form, the CDR3 reads TGTGCCAGCAGCGGGGGACAGGGGGCGCAAGATGGCTACACCTTC.

V and J are TRBV18 and TRBJ1-3; possibly TRBD1 for D (5 bases). The CDR3 totals 17 residues. CDR1 is KGHSH and CDR2 is LQKENI in the germline V gene. Deletions cut 3 bases from V and 2 bases from J, with 17 bases between. The CDR3 sequence: CASSPLVGATTGNTIYF. As DNA, the CDR3 is TGTGCCAGCTCACCCTTAGTAGGGGCAACTACTGGAAACACCATATATTTT.

V is TRBV7-9 and J is TRBJ2-5, with D unclear. Trimming cost V 3 bases and J 4 bases, with 21 bases left between them. From germline, CDR1 is SEHNR and CDR2 FQNEAQ (reference sequence). This CDR3 has 17 amino acids. The CDR3 DNA follows: TGTGCCAGCAGCTTCCTGGGCAGCCTCGGCCTCCGAGAGACCCAGTACTTC. This codes for CASSFLGSLGLRETQYF.

This clone has a handful of counts. This rearrangement joins TRBV6-4 to TRBJ2-1; D is perhaps TRBD1 (5 bases). The CDR3 runs 13 residues. Trimming pared 8 bases from V and 4 bases from J, leaving 12 bases between. The germline V gene encodes CDR1 MRHNA and CDR2 SNTAGT. CDR3 residues: CASSLGAYNEQFF. For the CDR3, the DNA is TGTGCCAGCTCACTTGGGGCGTACAATGAGCAGTTCTTC.

The chain combines TRBV19 with TRBJ1-6, with 7 bases identical to TRBD1. The CDR3 consists of 15 residues. The V and J ends lost 4 bases and 10 bases, in that order; junction bases with no gene match: 10. Germline CDR1 reads LNHDA; CDR2 reads SQIVND (reference sequence). CDR3 in DNA: TGTGCCAGTAGTAGGACACGGGACAGCGGGTCACCCCTCCACTTT. Amino acids: CASSRTRDSGSPLHF.

This sequence joins TRBV6-6 and TRBJ1-3; D gene unclear. This CDR3 has 12 amino acids. The ends were cut back, 6 bases at V and 4 bases at J, with 7 bases in the middle. Germline V gene data show CDR1 as MNHNY and CDR2 as SVGAGI (reference sequence). CDR3 DNA sequence: TGTGCCAGCAGCCCACAGGGAAACACCATATATTTT. Residues: CASSPQGNTIYF.

This clone came up a few times. This rearrangement joins TRBV10-1 to TRBJ2-3, with 7 positions matching TRBD2. The CDR3 length is 15 residues. V trimming: 6 bases; J trimming: 5 bases; junction bases outside the gene matches: 11. Germline V lookup: CDR1 WNHNN, CDR2 SYGVQD (reference sequence). CDR3 nucleotides: TGCGCCAGCAGCCGCCAAGCAGGGAGGGTAGATACGCAGTATTTT. Its protein product is CASSRQAGRVDTQYF.

CDR3 amino acids: CSVPGGSGATAYEQYF. The CDR3 nucleotides are TGCAGCGTTCCCGGCGGTAGCGGGGCTACCGCCTACGAGCAGTACTTC. V is TRBV29-1 and J is TRBJ2-7; 8 positions match TRBD2. The trim removed 5 bases at V and 2 bases at J, leaving 14 bases unmatched. Germline V gene sequence: CDR1 SQVTM, CDR2 ANQGSEA. The CDR3 totals 16 residues.

The gene calls are TRBV7-8 and TRBJ1-1; no firm D call. The germline V gene has CDR1 SGHVS and CDR2 FQNEAQ. Deletions cut 5 bases from V and 1 base from J, with 11 bases between. The CDR3 totals 14 residues. CDR3: CASSTEGANTEAFF. CDR3 DNA: TGTGCCAGCAGCACGGAAGGAGCGAACACTGAAGCTTTCTTT. Looking up the rest from reference TRBV7-8 and TRBJ1-1 gives the full variable domain: GAGVSQSPRYKVAKRGQDVALRCDPISGHVSLFWYQQALGQGPEFLTYFQNEAQLDKSGLPSDRFFAERPEGSVSTLKIQRTQQEDSAVYLCASSTEGANTEAFFGQGTRLTVV.

This clone came up a few times. Other DNA sequences in the sample encode the same CDR3. This chain links TRBV7-2 with TRBJ2-7; D gene ambiguous. V was shortened by 5 bases and J by 1 base, with 3 bases between the two germline ends. Germline V gene data show CDR1 as SGHTA and CDR2 as FQGNSA. The CDR3 covers 11 residues. This CDR3 is CASSPSYEQYF. DNA of the CDR3: TGTGCCAGCAGCCCATCCTACGAGCAGTACTTC.

The chain links TRBV5-1 to TRBJ2-1, with D hard to call. CDR3 size: 13 residues. Looked up from germline, CDR1 is SGHRS and CDR2 is YFSETQ. V was shortened by 0 bases and J by 4 bases, with 5 bases between the two germline ends. CDR3 nucleotides: TGCGCCAGCAGCTTGGATATTTACAATGAGCAGTTCTTC. Translation gives CASSLDIYNEQFF.

The V call is TRBV6-5, the J call TRBJ2-2, with 7 positions matching TRBD1. J was trimmed by 7 bases and V by 7 bases; bases with no gene match: 6. The CDR3 sequence is 13 residues long. The germline V gene encodes CDR1 MNHEY and CDR2 SVGAGI. The CDR3 nucleotides read TGTGCCAGCAACTTACAGGGGTACGGGGAGCTGTTTTTT. This encodes CASNLQGYGELFF.